The 27 T cell receptor beta chains below were found in one sample sequenced in a study of blood T cell repertoires in COVID-19 (dated by TCRdb to 2018 to 2021). The method was the immunoSEQ multiplex PCR assay. In TCRdb, the immuneACCESS table is reduced to in-frame sequences with V and J assigned. These tables do not hold every clone; where another copy was compared, an unresolved V gene accounts for under half, and the others remain unexplained. The sample yields about 130,000 clones; 85% to 90% were counted once. The ten largest clones take up roughly 18% of the sample. The sample consisted of peripheral blood. Source of these receptors: a man aged 50 to 59 with active or convalescent COVID-19.

The gene calls are TRBV5-1 and TRBJ2-7; 7 nucleotides align to TRBD2. Germline assignment: CDR1 SGHRS and CDR2 YFSETQ. This CDR3 region has 15 residues. The V gene end was trimmed by 0 bases and the J gene end by 3 bases; junction bases not matched to a gene: 6. CDR3 coding DNA: TGCGCCAGCAGCTTGGTGCAGGGAGGGAGCTACGAGCAGTACTTC. It yields the protein CASSLVQGGSYEQYF.

The chain couples TRBV21-1 to TRBJ1-3; the table's D call, TRBD1, has no DNA check behind it. TRBV21-1 is tagged as a pseudogene. This CDR3 has 16 amino acids. The chain's CDR3 is CASSTVQVPSGNTIYF. CDR3 nucleotide sequence: TGTGCCAGCAGCACGGTACAGGTCCCCTCTGGAAACACCATATATTTT.

The chain couples TRBV7-8 to TRBJ2-1; a weak D match, TRBD2 (7 bases). Germline V CDR1 and CDR2: SGHVS, FQNEAQ. The germline V and J ends were trimmed by 5 bases and 0 bases, with 17 bases remaining between them. The CDR3 is 17 amino acids. CDR3 residues: CASSLAGAGSSYNEQFF. Written as DNA, the CDR3 is TGTGCCAGCAGCCTTGCGGGGGCGGGGAGCTCCTACAATGAGCAGTTCTTC.

The chain couples TRBV24-1 to TRBJ2-6; possibly TRBD2 for D (7 bases). The CDR3 is 16 amino acids. V lost 5 bases and J 4 bases, leaving 14 bases between the germline ends. Germline CDR1 is KGHDR and CDR2 is SFDVKD. The CDR3 is CATSVGGALGANVLTF. In DNA, the CDR3 is TGTGCCACCAGTGTTGGGGGGGCTCTAGGGGCCAACGTCCTGACTTTC.

CDR3 DNA sequence: TGCGCCAGCAGCCCCGACAGTGGGGGCAGCTATGGCTACACCTTC. Translation gives CASSPDSGGSYGYTF. This chain connects TRBV4-1 to TRBJ1-2; D might be TRBD1 (6 bases). This CDR3 has 15 residues. Germline values: CDR1 MGHRA, CDR2 YSYEKL. V lost 4 bases to trimming and J lost 4 bases, with 16 bases between them.

The V call is TRBV11-2, the J call TRBJ1-4; D remains ambiguous. CDR1 is SGHAT and CDR2 is FQNNGV in the germline V gene. V was pared by 1 base and J by 7 bases, with 13 bases between. The CDR3 is 15 residues long. As DNA, the CDR3 is TGTGCCAGCAGCTTAGGTGGTAGTGGTAGTGAAAAACTGTTTTTT. It encodes CASSLGGSGSEKLFF.

V gene TRBV9 combines with J gene TRBJ2-5; 8 bases agree with TRBD2. The CDR3 runs to 15 residues. CDR1 is SGDLS, CDR2 YYNGEE, per germline. V lost 3 bases, J lost 4 bases, and 8 bases stayed unmatched. The CDR3 loop is CASSELPGGPETQYF. In DNA form, the CDR3 reads TGTGCCAGCAGCGAACTTCCGGGGGGGCCAGAGACCCAGTACTTC. Full variable domain (remainder filled in from reference TRBV9 and TRBJ2-5): DSGVTQTPKHLITATGQRVTLRCSPRSGDLSVYWYQQSLDQGLQFLIQYYNGEERAKGNILERFSAQQFPDLHSELNLSSLELGDSALYFCASSELPGGPETQYFGPGTRLLVL.

The chain joins TRBV21-1 to TRBJ1-2; TRBD1 is taken as the D call from the table, unchecked against the DNA. TRBV21-1 has pseudogene status. This CDR3 has 16 amino acids. CDR3 DNA sequence: TGTGCCAGCAGCCTGAACCGGGACAGGGTTAACTATGGCTACACCTTC. Its protein is CASSLNRDRVNYGYTF.

The genes are TRBV10-3 and TRBJ2-7; 13 bases map to TRBD2. Germline values: CDR1 ENHRY, CDR2 SYGVKD. The CDR3 has 16 residues. The V gene end was trimmed by 6 bases and the J gene end by 5 bases; junction bases not matched to a gene: 10. CDR3 in DNA: TGTGCCATCAGCCGGACTAGCGGGAGTTCGGTCGACGAGCAGTACTTC. It codes for CAISRTSGSSVDEQYF.

A word on this clone: Relative to the germline gene, one junction end is altered; a read error may explain this. The chain has TRBV5-1 and TRBJ2-7, with D possibly TRBD1 on 6 matching bases. CDR1 is SGHRS and CDR2 is YFSETQ in the germline V gene. CDR3 length equals 11 residues. The DNA for the CDR3 is TGCGCCAGCACGCCGGTGCAGGGGCTGGGGTTC. Translated, it gives CASTPVQGLGF.

The chain uses TRBV9 and TRBJ2-1; D is unresolved. V was cut by 0 bases and J by 8 bases, with 21 bases left in between. The CDR3 totals 17 residues. CDR1 and CDR2 (germline): SGDLS, YYNGEE. CDR3 sequence: CASSVVTTPPPGDEQFF. The DNA of the CDR3 is TGTGCCAGCAGCGTAGTTACAACGCCCCCACCGGGTGATGAGCAGTTCTTC.

The chain joins TRBV9 to TRBJ2-7; 9 nucleotides align to TRBD2. CDR1 SGDLS and CDR2 YYNGEE come from the germline V gene. This CDR3 contains 14 residues. V lost 0 bases and J lost 3; bases outside the gene matches: 1. CDR3 in DNA: TGTGCCAGCAGCGTAGGACTAGCGGACTACGAGCAGTACTTC. It is translated as CASSVGLADYEQYF.

The chain carries TRBV27 and TRBJ2-3; 13 positions agree with TRBD2. This CDR3 spans 20 amino acids. V shed 5 bases and J 4 bases; nucleotides not matched to a gene: 18. Looked up from germline, CDR1 is MNHEY and CDR2 is SMNVEV (reference sequence). The CDR3 reads CASSPTAGTSGMGGSDTQYF. CDR3 in DNA: TGTGCCAGCAGTCCGACGGCCGGGACTAGCGGGATGGGTGGCTCAGATACGCAGTATTTT.

The CDR3 nucleotides are TGCGCCAGCAGAGAGACCGGGGACTTGCGGGAGCAGTTCTTC. Protein: CASRETGDLREQFF. The rearrangement joins TRBV5-1 to TRBJ2-1; a possible D gene is TRBD2 (6 bases). Germline CDR1 is SGHRS and CDR2 is YFSETQ. V was trimmed by 5 bases and J by 10 bases, leaving 19 bases between them. The CDR3 sequence is 14 residues long.

CDR3 sequence reads: CASSVAVNTGELFF. The CDR3 region has the DNA TGTGCCAGCAGCGTGGCCGTAAACACCGGGGAGCTGTTTTTT. V is TRBV9 and J is TRBJ2-2; D not resolved. The CDR3 runs to 14 residues. Germline loops: CDR1 SGDLS, CDR2 YYNGEE. V lost 2 bases, J lost 2 bases, and 7 bases lay in between.

The sample holds one count of this clone. The chain carries TRBV4-3 and TRBJ2-3; the match to TRBD2 covers 12 bases. V lost 2 bases and J lost 4; bases outside the gene matches: 10. This CDR3 region has 18 residues. Germline CDR1 reads LGHNA; CDR2 reads YSLEER. CDR3 DNA sequence: TGCGCCAGCAGCCAACGGCTCCTAGCGGGGGGGCGTGCAGATACGCAGTATTTT. Translated, it gives CASSQRLLAGGRADTQYF.

This chain connects TRBV29-1 to TRBJ1-1, with D perhaps matching TRBD1 (5 bases). Germline CDR1 reads SQVTM; CDR2 reads ANQGSEA. This CDR3 has 13 amino acids. V lost 6 bases and J lost 3, with 14 bases in between. The CDR3 region has the DNA TGCAGCGTCCAGGGTTTTAGGGACACTGAAGCTTTCTTT. Protein: CSVQGFRDTEAFF.

The chain links TRBV2 to TRBJ1-4; D call uncertain. Trimming took 7 bases from V and 4 from J, leaving 13 bases between them. The CDR3 has 14 amino acids. CDR1 SNHLY and CDR2 FYNNEI come from the germline V gene. CDR3 amino acids: CASKPGRSNEKLFF. The CDR3 DNA sequence: TGTGCCAGCAAGCCCGGGAGGAGTAATGAAAAACTGTTTTTT.

The V gene is TRBV15, the J gene TRBJ2-1, with a weak D call TRBD2 (6 bases). Per germline, CDR1 LNHNV and CDR2 YYDKDF (reference sequence). There are 16 residues in the CDR3. Trimming cost V 5 bases and J 3 bases, with 17 bases left between them. The DNA of the CDR3 is TGTGCCACCAGCCGGAACACTAGCAGCTACTACAATGAGCAGTTCTTC. This encodes CATSRNTSSYYNEQFF.

The rearrangement links TRBV5-1 to TRBJ1-1; tentative D call: TRBD1 (5 bases). The V end lost 1 base, the J end lost 1 base, and 11 bases lay between the germline ends. Germline lookup yields CDR1 SGHRS and CDR2 YFSETQ. The CDR3 has 15 amino acids. The CDR3: CASSLIGAWNTEAFF. DNA of the CDR3: TGCGCCAGCAGCTTGATAGGGGCATGGAACACTGAAGCTTTCTTT.

V usage is TRBV6-2 or TRBV6-3 and J usage is TRBJ2-7, with D perhaps TRBD1 (5 bases). The CDR3 runs 14 residues. V lost 2 bases, J lost 3 bases, and 11 bases lay in between. CDR1 is MNHEY, CDR2 SVGEGT, per germline. The CDR3 DNA follows: TGTGCCAGCAGTTACCCCCAGGGTATCTACGAGCAGTACTTC. Its protein product is CASSYPQGIYEQYF.

The rearrangement links TRBV10-3 to TRBJ1-2; D unclear. V lost 3 bases to trimming and J lost 0 bases, with 2 bases between them. Germline V gene lookup returns CDR1 ENHRY and CDR2 SYGVKD. The CDR3 contains 12 residues. CDR3 bases: TGTGCCATCAGTGACACTAACTATGGCTACACCTTC. Its translation is CAISDTNYGYTF.

V is TRBV20-1 and J is TRBJ1-1; D uncertain. V was shortened by 6 bases and J by 3 bases, with 8 bases between the two germline ends. The CDR3 runs to 11 residues. Germline values: CDR1 DFQATT, CDR2 SNEGSKA (reference sequence). The CDR3 reads CSAWRYTEAFF. The CDR3, as DNA: TGCAGTGCGTGGAGATACACTGAAGCTTTCTTT.

The chain recombines TRBV28 with TRBJ2-1, with 11 nucleotides matching TRBD2. Per the germline V gene, CDR1 is MDHEN and CDR2 is SYDVKM. This CDR3 spans 16 amino acids. J gave up 4 bases and V 5 bases, and 7 bases lay outside the gene matches. The CDR3 nucleotides read TGTGCCAGCAGTCATTATGGGACTAGCGGTTACAATGAGCAGTTCTTC. This codes for CASSHYGTSGYNEQFF.

The V gene is TRBV5-1, the J gene TRBJ2-4; 9 bases match TRBD1. V trimming: 4 bases; J trimming: 2 bases; junction bases outside the gene matches: 7. Germline CDR1 reads SGHRS; CDR2 reads YFSETQ. This CDR3 contains 16 residues. CDR3: CASSVSGQGSKNIQYF. In nucleotides, the CDR3 is TGCGCCAGCAGCGTCTCCGGACAGGGGTCCAAAAACATTCAGTACTTC. Full variable domain (missing parts from reference TRBV5-1 and TRBJ2-4): KAGVTQTPRYLIKTRGQQVTLSCSPISGHRSVSWYQQTPGQGLQFLFEYFSETQRNKGNFPGRFSGRQFSNSRSEMNVSTLELGDSALYLCASSVSGQGSKNIQYFGAGTRLSVL.

This chain uses TRBV5-8 with TRBJ1-5; D is unclear. There are 15 residues in the CDR3. Germline V gene data show CDR1 as SGHTS and CDR2 as YDEGEE. V gave up 3 bases and J gave up 7 bases, with 17 bases separating them. CDR3 region: CASSSAHIRRQPQHF. The CDR3 DNA sequence: TGTGCCAGCAGCTCGGCCCACATAAGGAGGCAGCCCCAGCATTTT.

The chain employs TRBV19 and TRBJ1-1, with D unclear. V shed 10 bases and J shed 11 bases, with 14 bases lying between them. The CDR3 covers 10 residues. Germline V CDR1 and CDR2: LNHDA, SQIVND (reference sequence). CDR3 sequence reads: CAKLPRRAFF. The CDR3 coding sequence is TGTGCCAAGCTTCCCAGGAGGGCTTTCTTT.